What follows describes a single TCR beta chain. This entry belongs to a study of blood T cell repertoires in COVID-19. Study-wide background: The United States, Italy and Spain provided the acute and convalescent COVID-19 samples. In each case, the material was cDNA or gDNA derived from T cells, B-cell-depleted T cells, or PBMCs.

In the original processing: Estimation of nucleated cell counts was performed using reference gene primer amplification. TCRdb's copy holds only in-frame clones and misses some; the assay was immunoSEQ multiplex PCR. D and trimming were read from the DNA, whereas the V and J calls and clone size are those reported in that table. Seen here are around 60,000 clones, more than 90% observed once, and the top ten hold over 2%. The origin of this receptor is a man in his fifties or sixties with acute or convalescent COVID-19. Source material: peripheral blood.

In DNA, the CDR3 is TGTGCCAGCAGCCCTACAGGGGGAGGCCAGCCCCAGCATTTT. It encodes CASSPTGGGQPQHF. This chain uses TRBV2 with TRBJ1-5; the match to TRBD1 covers 8 bases. The germline gives CDR1 SNHLY, CDR2 FYNNEI. V dropped 6 bases and J dropped 7; count of bases not matched to a gene: 8. The CDR3 runs to 14 residues.